These 6 T cell receptor beta chains were all obtained from the same sample, sequenced in a study of T cell responses to AZD1222 COVID-19 vaccine. TCRdb's table, derived via immunoSEQ multiplex PCR, lists solely in-frame clones and lacks some. Found here are 90,000 to 120,000 clones, roughly 90% of them singletons; the top ten hold about 7%. Sequenced here: peripheral blood, sampled on day 0 of AZD1222 vaccination. These receptors originate from an adult in good health.

This clone was detected once. V usage is TRBV3-1 (or the pseudogene TRBV3-2) and J usage is TRBJ2-3; D not resolved. Trimming removed 1 base from V and 6 bases from J, with 5 bases in between. The length of the CDR3 is 12 residues. CDR1 and CDR2 (germline): LGHDT, YNNKEL (reference sequence). Here the CDR3 reads CASSQASDTQYF. Here the CDR3 DNA reads TGTGCCAGCAGCCAAGCCTCGGATACGCAGTATTTT.

The DNA for the CDR3 is TGTGCCAGCAGCTTACGACTAGCGGGAGGGGCAGATACGCAGTATTTT. It codes for CASSLRLAGGADTQYF. V is TRBV3-1 (or the pseudogene TRBV3-2) and J is TRBJ2-3; TRBD2 matches at 14 bases. J gave up 4 bases and V 5 bases, and 5 bases lay outside the gene matches. The CDR3 consists of 16 residues. Germline V lookup: CDR1 LGHDT, CDR2 YNNKEL (reference sequence).

The V gene is TRBV7-7, the J gene TRBJ2-2; a possible D gene is TRBD2 (6 bases). The germline V and J ends were trimmed by 5 bases and 7 bases, with 8 bases remaining between them. Germline V gives CDR1 SSHAT, CDR2 FNYEAQ (reference sequence). The CDR3 is made up of 12 amino acids. The CDR3 reads CASSPEGGELFF. CDR3 sequence (DNA): TGTGCCAGCAGCCCGGAGGGCGGGGAGCTGTTTTTT.

The genes are TRBV12-5 and TRBJ2-5; D not resolved. The CDR3 has 13 residues. V was clipped by 6 bases and J by 0 bases, with 8 bases between them. In germline, CDR1 is LGHNT, CDR2 FRNRAP. Written as DNA, the CDR3 is TGTGCTAGTGGCCGCGGTAACCAAGAGACCCAGTACTTC. It is translated as CASGRGNQETQYF. Full variable domain (rest looked up from reference TRBV12-5 and TRBJ2-5): DARVTQTPRHKVTEMGQEVTMRCQPILGHNTVFWYRQTMMQGLELLAYFRNRAPLDDSGMPKDRFSAEMPDATLATLKIQPSEPRDSAVYFCASGRGNQETQYFGPGTRLLVL.

The chain employs TRBV7-2 and TRBJ2-3, with TRBD2 matching over 7 bases. Germline CDR1 and CDR2: SGHTA and FQGNSA. This CDR3 is 14 amino acids long. J gave up 2 bases and V 5 bases, and 4 bases lay outside the gene matches. The CDR3 region is CASSPRDYTDTQYF. Here the CDR3 DNA reads TGTGCCAGCAGCCCGAGGGACTACACAGATACGCAGTATTTT.

The J gene is TRBJ2-7, the V gene TRBV7-6, with TRBD2 matching over 11 bases. Germline V gene lookup returns CDR1 SGHVS and CDR2 FNYEAQ. Trimming at V came to 4 bases and at J to 2 bases, leaving 22 bases not matched to a gene. The CDR3 sequence is 21 residues long. Written as DNA, the CDR3 is TGTGCCAGCAGCTCCTCAACCCTAGCGGGAGGCGGACCTCTAGTTGCCTACGAGCAGTACTTC. This sequence encodes CASSSSTLAGGGPLVAYEQYF.